This T cell receptor (beta chain) was found in a study of CXCR3-negative and CXCR3-positive naive CD8 T cells. CDR3 size: 11 residues. Germline V lookup: CDR1 SEHNR, CDR2 FQNEAQ (reference sequence). A CD45RO-CCR7+CD27+CD95- profile was what naive CD8+ T cells displayed. The libraries of TRB cDNA were constructed through 5' RACE using UMI labels. After re-calling the 5' RACE reads, TCRdb lists one entry per CDR3 protein, DNA absent. The sample yields some 120,000 distinct CDR3 sequences, of which the top ten take up roughly 0.6%. Of note for this clonotype: Its antigen is unidentified.

Findings of the study overall: Each naive subset displayed comparably high diversity, whereas memory CD8+ cells displayed much lower diversity. The study found CXCR3 expression partially decreased after cryopreservation and ran most assays on fresh PBMCs. The study found more hydrophobic TRB CDR3s in CXCR3-positive naive cells than in CXCR3-negative naive cells.

The material sequenced was naive CXCR3+ CD8+ T cells from blood. Stated subset: CD45RO-CCR7+CD27+CD95- naive CD8+ T cells expressing CXCR3 (TNR3+). The source is a human donor in good health. Some clones in this sample may be carry-over from other donors' samples. The chain has TRBV7-9 and TRBJ2-7. CDR3 in amino acids: CTVSSTYEQYF.